A single sample gave rise to the 18 T cell receptor beta chains below, sequenced in a study of T cells in Graves' hyperthyroidism and ophthalmopathy. The CDR3 regions of TCR beta were amplified from RNA transcripts. With the HTBI primer set, the TCR CDR3 went through a first round of RT-PCR. TCRdb re-derived calls from the multiplex PCR reads in MiXCR, one entry per CDR3 protein. The sample lists a few hundred thousand distinct CDR3 sequences; around 21% were seen once. The sample was blood. The source is a man aged 18 to 29 with Graves' hyperthyroidism.

The table lists this clonotype with a few counts. The genes are TRBV20-1 and TRBJ2-7; no clear D gene. Germline CDR1 is DFQATT and CDR2 is SNEGSKA (reference sequence). The germline V and J ends were trimmed by 4 bases and 2 bases, with 15 bases remaining between them. CDR3 length: 14 amino acids. The CDR3 sequence is CSAIPLRAPYEQYF. The CDR3 DNA reads TGCAGTGCTATCCCGTTAAGGGCTCCCTACGAGCAGTACTTC.

The chain is built from TRBV4-1 and TRBJ1-1, with D hard to call. This CDR3 comprises 17 residues. Germline values: CDR1 MGHRA, CDR2 YSYEKL. Deletions cut 2 bases from V and 5 bases from J, with 21 bases between. CDR3 sequence reads: CASSQSKRVIARTEAFF. The CDR3 nucleotides are TGCGCCAGCAGCCAATCCAAACGGGTCATTGCCCGAACTGAAGCTTTCTTT.

This clonotype came up many times. The gene calls are TRBV20-1 and TRBJ2-7; 8 nucleotides line up with TRBD1. V dropped 3 bases and J dropped 0; count of bases not matched to a gene: 4. The CDR3 runs 14 residues. Germline V CDR1 and CDR2: DFQATT, SNEGSKA (reference sequence). DNA for the CDR3: TGCAGTGCTAGGGGACAGGTCAGCTCCTACGAGCAGTACTTC. Its translation: CSARGQVSSYEQYF.

This clonotype has just a few counts. The V gene is TRBV7-9, the J gene TRBJ2-7; D is uncertain. The CDR3 length is 15 residues. Germline V gene sequence: CDR1 SEHNR, CDR2 FQNEAQ (reference sequence). V lost 4 bases and J lost 4, with 17 bases in between. The DNA of the CDR3 is TGTGCCAGCAGCTCCCCAAATCGCACAGAGTACGAGCAGTACTTC. Amino acid sequence: CASSSPNRTEYEQYF. The complete variable domain, with remaining parts taken from reference TRBV7-9 and TRBJ2-7, reads DTGVSQNPRHKITKRGQNVTFRCDPISEHNRLYWYRQTLGQGPEFLTYFQNEAQLEKSRLLSDRFSAERPKGSFSTLEIQRTEQGDSAMYLCASSSPNRTEYEQYFGPGTRLTVT.

Ten or more counts support this clonotype. The rearrangement links TRBV5-1 to TRBJ2-5, with no clear D. The CDR3 length is 14 residues. Germline V lookup: CDR1 SGHRS, CDR2 YFSETQ. Trimming stripped 0 bases from V and 3 bases from J, with 9 bases between. CDR3 loop: CASSLGVAEETQYF. CDR3 DNA: TGCGCCAGCAGCTTGGGAGTTGCGGAAGAGACCCAGTACTTC.

The chain links TRBV18 to TRBJ2-7; the D gene is possibly TRBD1 (6 bases). V lost 2 bases and J lost 0, with 11 bases in between. Germline V gene lookup returns CDR1 KGHSH and CDR2 LQKENI. This CDR3 is 15 amino acids long. Here the CDR3 reads CASSPFRGTSYEQYF. CDR3 bases: TGTGCCAGCTCACCATTCAGGGGTACCTCCTACGAGCAGTACTTC.

The rearrangement joins TRBV20-1 to TRBJ2-2, with D perhaps TRBD2 (5 bases). Trimming stripped 0 bases from V and 5 bases from J, with 22 bases between. The germline V gene encodes CDR1 DFQATT and CDR2 SNEGSKA (reference sequence). The CDR3 runs to 18 residues. Here the CDR3 reads CSARDLSLKRLGTGELFF. The CDR3 DNA is TGCAGTGCTAGAGATCTTTCCCTCAAGCGGCTAGGGACCGGGGAGCTGTTTTTT.

This clonotype occurred many times. The genes are TRBV5-1 and TRBJ2-2; D gene unclear. CDR3 size: 17 residues. V lost 4 bases to trimming and J lost 5 bases, with 21 bases between them. The germline gives CDR1 SGHRS, CDR2 YFSETQ. The CDR3 nucleotides are TGCGCCAGCAGCCTACCCGACCGGGCAGAAGGAACCGGGGAGCTGTTTTTT. It encodes CASSLPDRAEGTGELFF.

This clonotype was seen ten or more times. J is TRBJ1-2 and V is TRBV4-1; no definite D call. CDR3 length: 14 residues. The germline CDR1 and CDR2 sequences are MGHRA and YSYEKL. V lost 0 bases and J 8 bases, leaving 13 bases between the germline ends. CDR3 bases: TGCGCCAGCAGCCAAGAACCAGACAATCGCGGCTACACCTTC. Protein: CASSQEPDNRGYTF.

This clonotype was counted ten times or more. The chain recombines TRBV6-1 with TRBJ2-7; 8 nucleotides match TRBD2. J lost 2 bases, V lost 5 bases, and 5 bases had no gene match. Germline V gene data show CDR1 as MNHNS and CDR2 as SASEGT. The CDR3 has 14 amino acids. CDR3 residues: CASSMVAGPYEQYF. For the CDR3, the DNA is TGTGCCAGCAGTATGGTAGCGGGGCCCTACGAGCAGTACTTC.

The CDR3 DNA reads TGTGCCAGCAGCTGGTTACAGGGGAACGAGCAGTACTTC. Protein: CASSWLQGNEQYF. The chain uses TRBV5-5 and TRBJ2-7; TRBD1 matches at 7 bases. Germline values: CDR1 SGHKS, CDR2 YYEKEE (reference sequence). The CDR3 contains 13 residues. V shed 3 bases, J shed 5 bases, and the junction held 5 bases outside the gene matches.

This clonotype was counted at least ten times. The genes are TRBV6-5 and TRBJ2-7; TRBD1 is a possible D gene (6 bases). The ends were cut back, 7 bases at V and 6 bases at J, with 16 bases in the middle. The germline V gene has CDR1 MNHEY and CDR2 SVGAGI. This CDR3 is 13 amino acids long. The CDR3: CASKKTGRGEQYF. In nucleotides, the CDR3 is TGTGCCAGCAAGAAGACAGGACGTGGCGAGCAGTACTTC.

This clonotype was observed a few times. The V and J genes are TRBV30 and TRBJ1-5; 7 nucleotides line up with TRBD1. Germline V CDR1 and CDR2: GTSNPN, SVGIG (reference sequence). The ends lost 0 bases at V and 5 bases at J; junction bases unmatched: 4. The CDR3 spans 14 residues. The CDR3 region is CAWSVRQGYQPQHF. The CDR3 DNA reads TGTGCCTGGAGTGTCAGACAGGGCTATCAGCCCCAGCATTTT.

This clonotype was recorded many times. The chain joins TRBV11-2 to TRBJ1-2; no reliable D call. The CDR3 is made up of 16 amino acids. From germline, CDR1 is SGHAT and CDR2 FQNNGV. The ends were cut back, 4 bases at V and 0 bases at J, with 15 bases in the middle. CDR3 in DNA: TGTGCCAGCAGCTCCCCCCTTTGGCGGGCTAACTATGGCTACACCTTC. It translates to CASSSPLWRANYGYTF. The entire variable domain, with the rest obtained from reference TRBV11-2 and TRBJ1-2, is as follows: EAGVAQSPRYKIIEKRQSVAFWCNPISGHATLYWYQQILGQGPKLLIQFQNNGVVDDSQLPKDRFSAERLKGVDSTLKIQPAKLEDSAVYLCASSSPLWRANYGYTFGSGTRLTVV.

This clonotype was detected ten times or more. The chain is built from TRBV28 and TRBJ2-5; weak D call: TRBD2 (6 bases). The CDR3 totals 17 residues. The germline V gene encodes CDR1 MDHEN and CDR2 SYDVKM. Trimming took 5 bases from V and 2 from J, leaving 21 bases between them. The DNA for the CDR3 is TGTGCCAGCAGTCGCGGTGGAGGGAAAGGTCCACAAGAGACCCAGTACTTC. Protein: CASSRGGGKGPQETQYF.

This clonotype has a count of ten or more. The chain has TRBV12-3 or TRBV12-4 and TRBJ2-5; perhaps TRBD2 as D (6 bases). V lost 3 bases and J lost 5, with 13 bases in between. The CDR3 runs to 14 residues. CDR3 in amino acids: CASSLYLALETQYF. CDR3 in DNA: TGTGCCAGCAGTTTGTACCTAGCGCTGGAGACCCAGTACTTC.

The table lists this clonotype with many counts. This sequence joins TRBV28 and TRBJ1-2; D not resolved. The germline V gene encodes CDR1 MDHEN and CDR2 SYDVKM. V lost 5 bases and J 8 bases, leaving 12 bases between the germline ends. CDR3 length equals 12 residues. The CDR3 nucleotides are TGTGCCAGCAGTCTAGTCGGGAAGGGCTACACCTTC. This encodes CASSLVGKGYTF.

This clonotype was recorded many times. This chain connects TRBV6-2 or TRBV6-3 to TRBJ2-5; a weak D match, TRBD2 (6 bases). The germline V gene encodes CDR1 MNHEY and CDR2 SVGEGT. There are 15 residues in the CDR3. Trimming shortened V by 6 bases and J by 5 bases, and 19 bases separated the two germline ends. The CDR3 loop reads CASSSFFTRGETQYF. The CDR3 DNA sequence: TGTGCCAGCAGCTCATTCTTCACGCGGGGCGAGACCCAGTACTTC.